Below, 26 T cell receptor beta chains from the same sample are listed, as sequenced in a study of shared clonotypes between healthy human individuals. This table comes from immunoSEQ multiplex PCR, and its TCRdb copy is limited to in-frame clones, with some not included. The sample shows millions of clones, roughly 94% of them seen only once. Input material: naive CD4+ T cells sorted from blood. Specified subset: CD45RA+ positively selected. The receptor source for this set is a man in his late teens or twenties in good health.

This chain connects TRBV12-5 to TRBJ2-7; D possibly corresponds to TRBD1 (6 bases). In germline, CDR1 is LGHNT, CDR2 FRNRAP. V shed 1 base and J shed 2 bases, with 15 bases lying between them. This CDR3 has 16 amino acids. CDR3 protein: CASGLASQGIPYEQYF. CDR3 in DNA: TGTGCTAGTGGTTTGGCCAGCCAGGGGATCCCCTACGAGCAGTACTTC. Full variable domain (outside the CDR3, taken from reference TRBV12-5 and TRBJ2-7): DARVTQTPRHKVTEMGQEVTMRCQPILGHNTVFWYRQTMMQGLELLAYFRNRAPLDDSGMPKDRFSAEMPDATLATLKIQPSEPRDSAVYFCASGLASQGIPYEQYFGPGTRLTVT.

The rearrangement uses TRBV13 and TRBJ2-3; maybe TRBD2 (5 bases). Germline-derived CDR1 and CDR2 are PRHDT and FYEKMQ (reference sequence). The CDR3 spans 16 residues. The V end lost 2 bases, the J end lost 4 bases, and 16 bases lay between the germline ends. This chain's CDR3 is CASSLSLRARADTQYF. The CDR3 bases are TGTGCCAGCAGCTTATCCCTGCGGGCCCGCGCAGATACGCAGTATTTT.

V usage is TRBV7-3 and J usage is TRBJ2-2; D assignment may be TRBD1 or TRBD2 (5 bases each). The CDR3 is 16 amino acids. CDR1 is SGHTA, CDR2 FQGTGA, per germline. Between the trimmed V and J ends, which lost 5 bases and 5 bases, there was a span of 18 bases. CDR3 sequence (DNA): TGTGCCAGCAGCCCCCACTCCGGGACGGCAACCGGGGAGCTGTTTTTT. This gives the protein CASSPHSGTATGELFF.

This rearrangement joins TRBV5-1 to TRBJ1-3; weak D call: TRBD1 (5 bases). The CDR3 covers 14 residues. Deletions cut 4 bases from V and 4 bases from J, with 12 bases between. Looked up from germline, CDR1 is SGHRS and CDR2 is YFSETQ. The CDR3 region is CASSAGTLGNTIYF. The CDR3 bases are TGCGCCAGCAGCGCAGGGACTCTAGGAAACACCATATATTTT.

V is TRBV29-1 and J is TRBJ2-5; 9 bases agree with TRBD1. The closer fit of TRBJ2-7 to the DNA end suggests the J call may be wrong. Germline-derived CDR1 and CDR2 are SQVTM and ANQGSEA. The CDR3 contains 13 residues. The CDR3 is CSTRQGENYEQYF. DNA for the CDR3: TGCAGCACGAGACAGGGGGAAAACTACGAGCAGTACTTC.

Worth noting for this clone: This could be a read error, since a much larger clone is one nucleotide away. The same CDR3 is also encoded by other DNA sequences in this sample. The chain's CDR3 is CASSQETGNQPQHF. CDR3 in DNA: TGCGCCAGCAGCCAAGAGACAGGGAATCAGCCCCAGCATTTT. The gene calls are TRBV4-3 and TRBJ1-5; 7 positions match TRBD1. Looked up from germline, CDR1 is LGHNA and CDR2 is YSLEER. The CDR3 runs 14 residues. V was clipped by 0 bases and J by 4 bases; unmatched bases: 0.

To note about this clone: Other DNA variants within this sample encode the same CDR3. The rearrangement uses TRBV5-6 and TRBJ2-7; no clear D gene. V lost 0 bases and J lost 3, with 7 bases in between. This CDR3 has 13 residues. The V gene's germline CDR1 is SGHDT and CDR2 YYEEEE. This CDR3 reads CASSLVSSYEQYF. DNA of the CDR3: TGTGCCAGCAGCTTGGTCTCAAGCTACGAGCAGTACTTC.

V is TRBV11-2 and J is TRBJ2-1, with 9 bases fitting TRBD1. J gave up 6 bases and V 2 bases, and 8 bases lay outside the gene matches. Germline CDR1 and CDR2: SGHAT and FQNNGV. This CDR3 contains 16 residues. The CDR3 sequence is CASSLLLGQGANEQFF. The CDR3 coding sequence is TGTGCCAGCAGCTTACTCCTGGGACAGGGTGCCAATGAGCAGTTCTTC.

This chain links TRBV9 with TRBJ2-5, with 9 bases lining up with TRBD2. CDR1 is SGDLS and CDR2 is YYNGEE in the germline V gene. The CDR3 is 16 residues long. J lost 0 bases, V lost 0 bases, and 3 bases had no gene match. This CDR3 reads CASSVGASGNQETQYF. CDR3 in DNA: TGTGCCAGCAGCGTAGGGGCTAGCGGGAACCAAGAGACCCAGTACTTC.

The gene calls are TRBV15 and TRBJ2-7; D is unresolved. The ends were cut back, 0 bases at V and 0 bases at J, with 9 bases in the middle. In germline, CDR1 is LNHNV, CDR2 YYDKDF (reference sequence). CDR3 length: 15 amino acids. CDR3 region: CATSRDKAISYEQYF. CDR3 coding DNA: TGTGCCACCAGCAGAGATAAGGCAATCTCCTACGAGCAGTACTTC.

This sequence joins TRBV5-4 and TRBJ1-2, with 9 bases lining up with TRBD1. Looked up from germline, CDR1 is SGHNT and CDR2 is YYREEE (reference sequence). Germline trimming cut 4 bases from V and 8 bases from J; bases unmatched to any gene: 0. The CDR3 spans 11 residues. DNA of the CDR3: TGTGCCAGCAGCGGGACAGGGGGCTACACCTTC. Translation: CASSGTGGYTF.

The chain's CDR3 is CAWSNGDRVKEKLFF. As DNA, the CDR3 is TGTGCCTGGAGTAACGGGGACAGGGTAAAGGAAAAACTGTTTTTT. The V call is TRBV30, the J call TRBJ1-4; 9 bases match TRBD1. The CDR3 is 15 amino acids. The V gene's germline CDR1 is GTSNPN and CDR2 SVGIG (reference sequence). V lost 2 bases and J lost 8; bases outside the gene matches: 9.

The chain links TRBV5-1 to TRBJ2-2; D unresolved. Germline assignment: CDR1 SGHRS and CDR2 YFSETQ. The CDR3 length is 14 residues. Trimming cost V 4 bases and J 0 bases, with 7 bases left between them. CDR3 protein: CASSNGANTGELFF. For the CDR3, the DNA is TGCGCCAGCAGCAATGGCGCGAACACCGGGGAGCTGTTTTTT.

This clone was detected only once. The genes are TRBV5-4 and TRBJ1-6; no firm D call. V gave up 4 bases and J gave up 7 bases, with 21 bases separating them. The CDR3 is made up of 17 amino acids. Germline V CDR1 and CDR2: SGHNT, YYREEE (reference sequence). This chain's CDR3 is CASSPGPRSPENSPLHF. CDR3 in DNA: TGTGCCAGCAGCCCTGGCCCTAGGAGCCCTGAGAATTCACCCCTCCACTTT. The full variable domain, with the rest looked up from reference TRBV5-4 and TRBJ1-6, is ETGVTQSPTHLIKTRGQQVTLRCSSQSGHNTVSWYQQALGQGPQFIFQYYREEENGRGNFPPRFSGLQFPNYSSELNVNALELDDSALYLCASSPGPRSPENSPLHFGNGTRLTVT.

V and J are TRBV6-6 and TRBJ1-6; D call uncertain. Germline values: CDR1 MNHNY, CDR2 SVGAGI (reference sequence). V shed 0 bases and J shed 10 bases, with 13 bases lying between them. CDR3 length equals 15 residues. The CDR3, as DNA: TGTGCCAGCAGTTACTCTCCCGCAGCGGGCTCACCCCTCCACTTT. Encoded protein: CASSYSPAAGSPLHF.

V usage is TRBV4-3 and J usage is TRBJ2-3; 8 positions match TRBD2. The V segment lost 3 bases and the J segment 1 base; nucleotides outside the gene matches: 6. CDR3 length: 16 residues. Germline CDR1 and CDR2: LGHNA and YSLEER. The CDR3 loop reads CASSHSTSDRTDTQYF. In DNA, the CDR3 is TGCGCCAGCAGCCATTCGACTAGCGACCGCACAGATACGCAGTATTTT.

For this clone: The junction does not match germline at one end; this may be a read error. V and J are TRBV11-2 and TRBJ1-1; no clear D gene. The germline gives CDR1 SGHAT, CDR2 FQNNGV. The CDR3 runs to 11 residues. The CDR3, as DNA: TGTGCCAGCGGGCTTAACAGTGAAGCTTTCTTT. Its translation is CASGLNSEAFF.

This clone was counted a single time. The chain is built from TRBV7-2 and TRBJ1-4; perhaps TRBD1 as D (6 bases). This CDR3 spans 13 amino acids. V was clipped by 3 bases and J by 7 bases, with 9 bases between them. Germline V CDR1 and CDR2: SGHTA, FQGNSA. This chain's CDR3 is CASSFGTREKLFF. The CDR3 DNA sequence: TGTGCCAGCAGCTTCGGGACACGTGAAAAACTGTTTTTT. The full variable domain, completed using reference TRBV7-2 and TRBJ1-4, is GAGVSQSPSNKVTEKGKDVELRCDPISGHTALYWYRQSLGQGLEFLIYFQGNSAPDKSGLPSDRFSAERTGGSVSTLTIQRTQQEDSAVYLCASSFGTREKLFFGSGTQLSVL.

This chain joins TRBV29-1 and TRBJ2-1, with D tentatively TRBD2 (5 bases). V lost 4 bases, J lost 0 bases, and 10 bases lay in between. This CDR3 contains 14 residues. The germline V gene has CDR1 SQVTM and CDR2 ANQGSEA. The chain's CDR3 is CSVVGISSYNEQFF. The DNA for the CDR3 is TGCAGCGTTGTCGGGATTAGCTCCTACAATGAGCAGTTCTTC.

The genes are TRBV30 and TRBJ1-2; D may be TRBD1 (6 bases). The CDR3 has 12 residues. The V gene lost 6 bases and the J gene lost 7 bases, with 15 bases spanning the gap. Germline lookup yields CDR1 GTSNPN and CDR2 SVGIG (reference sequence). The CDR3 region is CACTPSGVGYTF. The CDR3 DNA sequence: TGTGCCTGCACCCCATCAGGGGTTGGCTACACCTTC.

CDR3 in DNA: TGTGCCAGCAGCGAAAGGGGAGGATCACCCCTCCACTTT. Protein sequence: CASSERGGSPLHF. The chain has TRBV5-4 and TRBJ1-6; possibly TRBD1 for D (5 bases). The CDR3 is made up of 13 amino acids. Germline lookup yields CDR1 SGHNT and CDR2 YYREEE (reference sequence). V gave up 4 bases and J gave up 10 bases, with 12 bases separating them.

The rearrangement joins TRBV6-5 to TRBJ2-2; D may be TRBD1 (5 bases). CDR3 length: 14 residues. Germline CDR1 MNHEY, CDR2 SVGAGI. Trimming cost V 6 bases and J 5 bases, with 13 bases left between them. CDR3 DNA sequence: TGTGCCAGCAGCCGCGGACACTATACCGGGGAGCTGTTTTTT. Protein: CASSRGHYTGELFF.

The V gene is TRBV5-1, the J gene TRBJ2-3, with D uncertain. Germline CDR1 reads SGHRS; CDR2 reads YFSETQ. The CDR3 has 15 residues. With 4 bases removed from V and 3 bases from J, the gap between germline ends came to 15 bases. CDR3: CASSPGLVSTDTQYF. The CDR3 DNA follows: TGCGCCAGCAGCCCTGGCCTAGTTTCTACAGATACGCAGTATTTT.

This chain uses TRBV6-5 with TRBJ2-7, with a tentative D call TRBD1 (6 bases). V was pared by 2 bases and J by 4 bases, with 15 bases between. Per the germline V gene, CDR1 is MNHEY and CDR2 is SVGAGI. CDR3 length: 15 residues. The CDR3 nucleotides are TGTGCCAGCAGTTACGGGGCAGGGGTTGGGTACGAGCAGTACTTC. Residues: CASSYGAGVGYEQYF.

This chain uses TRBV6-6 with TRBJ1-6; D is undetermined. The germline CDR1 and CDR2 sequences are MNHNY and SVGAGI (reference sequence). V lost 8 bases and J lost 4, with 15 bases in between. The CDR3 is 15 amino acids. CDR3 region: CASGLDRQYNSPLHF. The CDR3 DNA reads TGTGCCAGCGGATTGGACCGGCAGTATAATTCACCCCTCCACTTT.

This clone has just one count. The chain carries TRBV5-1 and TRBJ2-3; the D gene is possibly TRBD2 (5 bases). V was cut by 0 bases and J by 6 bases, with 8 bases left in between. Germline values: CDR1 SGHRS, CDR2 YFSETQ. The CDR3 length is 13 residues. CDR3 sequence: CASSLATGDTQYF. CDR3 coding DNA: TGCGCCAGCAGCTTGGCCACGGGGGATACGCAGTATTTT.